Described below is a single T cell receptor (beta chain) sequence and its context. The CDR3 sequence is 17 residues long. The V gene's germline CDR1 is SGHTA and CDR2 FQGNSA. The ends lost 0 bases at V and 3 bases at J; junction bases unmatched: 7. This entry belongs to a study of blood T cell repertoires in COVID-19. Across the study: From the United States, Italy and Spain came samples of acute and convalescent COVID-19. Sources were T cells, B-cell-depleted T cells, or PBMCs; the material itself was cDNA or gDNA.

Seattle cases were enrolled at active infection and followed longitudinally. Source study methods: Researchers report that nucleated cell counts were estimated from reference gene primer amplification. The assay was immunoSEQ multiplex PCR, and TCRdb's table has in-frame clones only and misses some. V, J and clone size are those of that table, while D and trimming were read from the DNA. The data contain 200,000 to 250,000 clones, 82% of them singletons. The source material was peripheral blood. The receptor was isolated from a woman in her 70s with COVID-19, enrolled during active disease. The chain uses TRBV7-2 and TRBJ2-1; 8 nucleotides align to TRBD2. The CDR3 sequence is CASSLAAGGVGYNEQFF. The CDR3 DNA reads as TGTGCCAGCAGCTTAGCGGCGGGGGGAGTGGGCTACAATGAGCAGTTCTTC.